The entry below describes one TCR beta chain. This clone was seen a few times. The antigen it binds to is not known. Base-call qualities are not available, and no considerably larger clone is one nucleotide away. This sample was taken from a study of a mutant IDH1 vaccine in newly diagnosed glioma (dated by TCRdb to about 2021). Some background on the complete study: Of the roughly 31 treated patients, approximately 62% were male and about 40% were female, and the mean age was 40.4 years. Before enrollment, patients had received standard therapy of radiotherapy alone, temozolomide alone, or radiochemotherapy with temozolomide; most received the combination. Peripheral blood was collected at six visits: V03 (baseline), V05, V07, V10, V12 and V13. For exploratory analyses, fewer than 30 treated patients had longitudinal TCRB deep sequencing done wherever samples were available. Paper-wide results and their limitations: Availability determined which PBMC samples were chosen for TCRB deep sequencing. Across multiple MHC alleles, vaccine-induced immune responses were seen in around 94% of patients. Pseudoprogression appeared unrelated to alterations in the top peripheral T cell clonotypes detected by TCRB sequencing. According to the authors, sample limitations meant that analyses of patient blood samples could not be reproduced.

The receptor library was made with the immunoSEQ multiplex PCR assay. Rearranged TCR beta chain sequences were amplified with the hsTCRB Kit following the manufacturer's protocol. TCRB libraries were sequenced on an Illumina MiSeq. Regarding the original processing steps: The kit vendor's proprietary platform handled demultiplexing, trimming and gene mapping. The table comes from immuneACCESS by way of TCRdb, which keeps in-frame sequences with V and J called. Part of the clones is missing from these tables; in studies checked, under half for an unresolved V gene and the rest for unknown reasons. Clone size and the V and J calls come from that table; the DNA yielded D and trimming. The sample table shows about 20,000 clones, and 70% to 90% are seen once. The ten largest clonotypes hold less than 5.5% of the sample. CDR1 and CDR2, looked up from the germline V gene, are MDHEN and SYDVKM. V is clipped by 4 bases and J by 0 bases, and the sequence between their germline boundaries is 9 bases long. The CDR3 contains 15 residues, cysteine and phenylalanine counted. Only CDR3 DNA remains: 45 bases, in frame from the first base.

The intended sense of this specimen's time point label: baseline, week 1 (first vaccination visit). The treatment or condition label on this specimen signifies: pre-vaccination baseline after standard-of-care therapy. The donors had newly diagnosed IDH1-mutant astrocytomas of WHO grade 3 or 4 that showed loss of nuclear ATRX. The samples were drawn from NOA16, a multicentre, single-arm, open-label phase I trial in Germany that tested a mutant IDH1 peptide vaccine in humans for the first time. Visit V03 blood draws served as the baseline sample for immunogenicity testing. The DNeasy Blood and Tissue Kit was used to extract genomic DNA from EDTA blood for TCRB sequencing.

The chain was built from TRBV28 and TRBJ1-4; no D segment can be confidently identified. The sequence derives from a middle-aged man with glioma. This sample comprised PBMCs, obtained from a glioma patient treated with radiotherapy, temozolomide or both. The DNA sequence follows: TGTGCCAGCAGTTCCTTTTCTACAACTAATGAAAAACTGTTTTTT. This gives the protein CASSSFSTTNEKLFF. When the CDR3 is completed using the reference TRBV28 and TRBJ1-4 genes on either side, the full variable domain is DVKVTQSSRYLVKRTGEKVFLECVQDMDHENMFWYRQDPGLGLRLIYFSYDVKMKEKGDIPEGYSVSREKKERFSLILESASTNQTSMYLCASSSFSTTNEKLFFGSGTQLSVL.